The clone carrying this T cell receptor beta chain has a single count. CDR1 is ENHRY and CDR2 is SYGVKD in the germline V gene. This CDR3 contains 14 residues. V was clipped by 8 bases and J by 1 base; unmatched bases: 1. The sample comes from a study of T-cell memory formation after mild COVID-19. One entry per CDR3 protein, called by TCRdb with MiXCR from the 5' RACE reads. The sample contains fewer than 500,000 distinct CDR3 sequences, roughly 25% of which appear only once. Sequenced: PBMCs or a T cell subset sorted from them (not recorded which). This clonotype originated in an adult woman who had mild COVID-19 (a few samples of this study predate the infection). Cell type and time point are not known. The rearrangement uses TRBV10-3 and TRBJ2-2; 10 nucleotides align to TRBD1. CDR3: CAIGTGENTGELFF. CDR3 nucleotides: TGTGCCATCGGGACAGGGGAGAACACCGGGGAGCTGTTTTTT.